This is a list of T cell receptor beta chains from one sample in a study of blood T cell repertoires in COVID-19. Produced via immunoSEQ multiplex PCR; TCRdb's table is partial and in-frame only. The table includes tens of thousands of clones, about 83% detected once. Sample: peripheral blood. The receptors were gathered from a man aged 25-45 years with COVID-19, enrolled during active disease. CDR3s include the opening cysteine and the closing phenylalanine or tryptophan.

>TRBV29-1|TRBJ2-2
CSGRTNANTGELFF
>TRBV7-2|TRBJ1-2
CASRGQGNNYGYTF
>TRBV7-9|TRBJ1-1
CATEYPGGVTEAFF
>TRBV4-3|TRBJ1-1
CASSRGGGADDTEAFF
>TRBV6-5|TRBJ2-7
CASSYSRSTYEQYF
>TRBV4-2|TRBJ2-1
CASSPRLAGNNEQFF
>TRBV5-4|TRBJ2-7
CASSPGLAGEQYF
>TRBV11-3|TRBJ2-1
CASSRGGSAGNEQFF
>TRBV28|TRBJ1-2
CASSIPTESYTF
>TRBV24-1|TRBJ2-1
CATSVRGQGGNEQFF
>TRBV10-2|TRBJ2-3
CASSYQTSGALGTQYF
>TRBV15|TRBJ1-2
CATSRQGTNYGYTF
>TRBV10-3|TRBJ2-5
CAISEGDRESETQYF
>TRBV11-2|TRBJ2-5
CAGSLNGLAGETQYF
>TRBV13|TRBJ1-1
CASSATGVGNTEAFF
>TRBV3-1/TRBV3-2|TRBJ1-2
CASSHRSDGYTF
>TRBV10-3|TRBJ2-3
CAISNQDSSTDTQYF
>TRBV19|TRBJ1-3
CASSIIRGHSGNTIYF
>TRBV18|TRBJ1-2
CATSHNPTGGYTF
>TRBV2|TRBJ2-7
CASSFNGLAGEQYF
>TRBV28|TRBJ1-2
CASSLSDREGYTF
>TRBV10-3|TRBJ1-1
CAISEPGGTTEAFF
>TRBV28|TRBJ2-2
CASSLRTLARVTGELFF
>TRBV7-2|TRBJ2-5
CASSLHLGTTKETQYF
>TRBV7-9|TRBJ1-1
CASSLVSGARAEAFF
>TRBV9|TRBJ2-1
CASSVSSSYNEQFF
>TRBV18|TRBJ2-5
CASSLPGGETQYF
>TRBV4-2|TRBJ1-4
CASSKGQHNEKLFF
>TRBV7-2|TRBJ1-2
CASSLTRGAGGYTF
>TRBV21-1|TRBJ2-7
CASSKKNGQGRPQNYEQYF
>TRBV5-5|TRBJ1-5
CASSPQGASNQPQHF
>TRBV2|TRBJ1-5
CASSERGSNQPQHF
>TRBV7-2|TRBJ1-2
CASSPTGQGVGGYTF
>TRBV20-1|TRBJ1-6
CSASRSASSYNSPLHF
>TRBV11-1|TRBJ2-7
CASSPRLAGGYEQYF
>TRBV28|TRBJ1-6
CASSPDSSPLHF